The rows below give T cell receptor beta chains drawn from one sample of a study of siplizumab effects on memory and regulatory T cells. Sequenced by immunoSEQ multiplex PCR; TCRdb stores in-frame clones only, minus some. The table lists 100,000 or so clones, nearly 95% of them singletons. The sequenced sample was non-Treg CD4+ T cells sorted from blood. Receptors originate from a human donor in good health. The CDR3 runs from the conserved cysteine through the conserved F or W. The D gene is left open where the match is weak. Size is omitted from some rows. Given values are once, few, many or a class for expanded clones.

V: TRBV5-6
size: once
J: TRBJ2-7
D: NA
CDR3: CASSSGYEQYF
DNA: TGTGCCAGCAGCTCGGGATACGAGCAGTACTTC

V: TRBV6-4
size: NA
J: TRBJ1-3
D: TRBD1
CDR3: CASSPQGDSGNTIYF
DNA: TGTGCCAGCAGCCCTCAGGGGGACTCTGGAAACACCATATATTTT

V: TRBV5-1
size: NA
J: TRBJ2-4
D: TRBD2
CDR3: CATRQEGTSEGNIQYF
DNA: TGCGCCACCCGACAGGAAGGGACTAGCGAGGGAAACATTCAGTACTTC

V: TRBV5-4
size: once
J: TRBJ2-1
D: TRBD2
CDR3: CASSPFLAGGPINEQFF
DNA: TGTGCCAGCAGCCCATTTCTAGCGGGAGGGCCTATCAATGAGCAGTTCTTC

V: TRBV5-1
size: NA
J: TRBJ2-3
D: NA
CDR3: CASSLEWGTSTDTQYF
DNA: TGCGCCAGCAGCTTGGAGTGGGGAACTAGCACAGATACGCAGTATTTT

V: TRBV5-1
size: NA
J: TRBJ2-5
D: TRBD1
CDR3: CASSPWDRDGETQYF
DNA: TGCGCCAGCAGCCCATGGGACAGGGACGGAGAGACCCAGTACTTC

V: TRBV7-2
size: once
J: TRBJ1-1
D: NA
CDR3: CASSSGTSNTEAFF
DNA: TGTGCCAGCAGCTCAGGGACAAGCAACACTGAAGCTTTCTTT

V: TRBV18
size: NA
J: TRBJ1-1
D: TRBD1
CDR3: CASSLAGGNTEAFF
DNA: TGTGCCAGCTCATTGGCAGGGGGAAACACTGAAGCTTTCTTT

V: TRBV27
size: few
J: TRBJ1-2
D: NA
CDR3: CASSSRQTYGYTF
DNA: TGTGCCAGCAGTTCCCGACAGACCTATGGCTACACCTTC

V: TRBV7-3
size: NA
J: TRBJ2-1
D: TRBD2
CDR3: CASSLRGDGAGGGNEQFF
DNA: TGTGCCAGCAGCTTAAGGGGGGATGGAGCGGGAGGAGGGAATGAGCAGTTCTTC

V: TRBV5-6
size: NA
J: TRBJ1-2
D: NA
CDR3: CASSLEQGTLGGYTF
DNA: TGTGCCAGCAGCTTGGAACAGGGTACGCTTGGTGGCTACACCTTC

V: TRBV30
size: NA
J: TRBJ2-1
D: TRBD2
CDR3: CAWSGGSGRGEQFF
DNA: TGTGCCTGGAGTGGGGGGAGCGGGAGGGGTGAGCAGTTCTTC

V: TRBV6-6
size: NA
J: TRBJ2-7
D: NA
CDR3: CASSRGLFYEQYF
DNA: TGTGCCAGCAGCCGAGGACTATTCTACGAGCAGTACTTC

V: TRBV7-9
size: NA
J: TRBJ2-1
D: TRBD1
CDR3: CASSLGQANYYEQFF
DNA: TGTGCCAGCAGCCTAGGACAGGCTAACTACTATGAGCAGTTCTTC

V: TRBV5-1
size: NA
J: TRBJ2-6
D: NA
CDR3: CASSTTQGKAGANVLTF
DNA: TGCGCCAGCAGCACCACCCAGGGGAAAGCTGGGGCCAACGTCCTGACTTTC

V: TRBV25-1
size: NA
J: TRBJ1-4
D: NA
CDR3: CASSGQVVEKLFF
DNA: TGTGCCAGCAGTGGTCAGGTCGTTGAAAAACTGTTTTTT

V: TRBV6-6
size: NA
J: TRBJ2-7
D: TRBD2
CDR3: CASSRSGSSYEQYF
DNA: TGTGCCAGCAGTCGTAGCGGGAGCTCCTACGAGCAGTACTTC

V: TRBV25-1
size: NA
J: TRBJ1-4
D: NA
CDR3: CASSDPRQLREKLFF
DNA: TGTGCCAGCAGTGACCCAAGACAGCTTCGGGAAAAACTGTTTTTT

V: TRBV19
size: NA
J: TRBJ1-1
D: TRBD1
CDR3: CASSQARGPNTEAFF
DNA: TGTGCCAGTTCTCAGGCCAGGGGGCCCAACACTGAAGCTTTCTTT

V: TRBV6-6
size: NA
J: TRBJ1-1
D: TRBD1
CDR3: CASSYQGANEAFF
DNA: TGTGCCAGCAGTTACCAGGGGGCGAATGAAGCTTTCTTT

V: TRBV7-2
size: NA
J: TRBJ1-2
D: TRBD1
CDR3: CASSWGQDYGYTF
DNA: TGTGCCAGCAGCTGGGGACAGGACTATGGCTACACCTTC

V: TRBV15
size: once
J: TRBJ2-5
D: NA
CDR3: CATSPRAGVTKETQYF
DNA: TGTGCCACCAGCCCCCGGGCCGGGGTAACGAAGGAGACCCAGTACTTC

V: TRBV4-2
size: NA
J: TRBJ2-7
D: NA
CDR3: CASSTNSILAPLEQYF
DNA: TGTGCCAGCAGCACAAACAGCATCCTAGCCCCTCTCGAGCAGTACTTC

V: TRBV6-5
size: NA
J: TRBJ2-7
D: NA
CDR3: CASSRLGYEQYF
DNA: TGTGCCAGCAGTCGCTTGGGCTACGAGCAGTACTTC

V: TRBV2
size: NA
J: TRBJ2-3
D: NA
CDR3: CASSVGSTDTQYF
DNA: TGTGCCAGCAGTGTGGGGAGCACAGATACGCAGTATTTT

V: TRBV10-1
size: NA
J: TRBJ2-5
D: TRBD2
CDR3: CASSWTSGRYKTQYF
DNA: TGCGCCAGCAGTTGGACTAGCGGGAGATACAAGACCCAGTACTTC

V: TRBV7-2
size: NA
J: TRBJ2-7
D: TRBD1
CDR3: CASSLGGTGREQYF
DNA: TGTGCCAGCAGCTTAGGAGGGACAGGGCGCGAGCAGTACTTC

V: TRBV7-2
size: NA
J: TRBJ1-3
D: NA
CDR3: CASSLQGITRNTIYF
DNA: TGTGCCAGCAGCTTACAGGGGATTACCCGAAACACCATATATTTT

V: TRBV28
size: NA
J: TRBJ2-7
D: TRBD2
CDR3: CASRTSGRYSYEQYF
DNA: TGTGCCAGCAGGACTAGCGGGAGGTATTCCTACGAGCAGTACTTC

V: TRBV29-1
size: NA
J: TRBJ2-3
D: TRBD2
CDR3: CSVEGRLAGVTDTQYF
DNA: TGCAGCGTTGAAGGTCGACTAGCGGGAGTTACAGATACGCAGTATTTT

V: TRBV13
size: NA
J: TRBJ2-5
D: NA
CDR3: CASSSSGTTTPYQETQYF
DNA: TGTGCCAGCAGCTCCTCGGGCACAACTACTCCGTACCAAGAGACCCAGTACTTC

V: TRBV15
size: once
J: TRBJ2-1
D: TRBD2
CDR3: CATSRDGLAVNEQFF
DNA: TGTGCCACCAGCAGAGATGGGCTAGCGGTGAATGAGCAGTTCTTC

V: TRBV7-2
size: NA
J: TRBJ2-7
D: NA
CDR3: CASSPGVPPVEQYF
DNA: TGTGCCAGCAGCCCGGGGGTGCCCCCGGTAGAGCAGTACTTC